The entry below describes one T cell receptor (beta chain). This sample is part of a study of T cells in Graves' hyperthyroidism and ophthalmopathy. RNA transcripts gave rise to amplified TCR beta CDR3 regions. TCR CDR3 underwent first-round RT-PCR with the HTBI primer set. TCRdb passed the multiplex PCR reads through MiXCR, listing each CDR3 protein once. The sample shows 300,000 to 350,000 distinct CDR3 sequences, 15% to 20% of them seen only once. This CDR3 has 18 amino acids. Germline CDR1 reads MNHEY; CDR2 reads SVGEGT. Trimming at V came to 6 bases and at J to 6 bases, leaving 20 bases not matched to a gene.

The rearrangement links TRBV6-2 or TRBV6-3 to TRBJ2-3; 8 positions agree with TRBD2. The specimen sequenced was blood. The receptor's source is a woman between 50 and 59 years old with Graves' hyperthyroidism. The CDR3 DNA sequence: TGTGCCAGCAGCCAACTCGCGGGAGGTTCCTCGGGGGACGATACGCAGTATTTT. Translating it yields CASSQLAGGSSGDDTQYF.